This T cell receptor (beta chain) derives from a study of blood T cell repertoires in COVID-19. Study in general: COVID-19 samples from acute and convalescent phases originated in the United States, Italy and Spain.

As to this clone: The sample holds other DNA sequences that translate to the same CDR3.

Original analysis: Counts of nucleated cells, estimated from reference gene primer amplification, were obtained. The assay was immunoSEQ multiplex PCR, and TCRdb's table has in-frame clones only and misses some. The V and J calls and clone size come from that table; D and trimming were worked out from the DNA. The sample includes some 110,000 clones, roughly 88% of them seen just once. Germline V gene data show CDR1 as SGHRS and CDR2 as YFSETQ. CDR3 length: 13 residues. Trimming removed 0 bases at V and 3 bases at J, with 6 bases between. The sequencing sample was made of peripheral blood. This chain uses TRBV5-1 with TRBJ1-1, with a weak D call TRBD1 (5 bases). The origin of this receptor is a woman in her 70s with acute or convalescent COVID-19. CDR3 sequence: CASSLGRDTEAFF. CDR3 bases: TGCGCCAGCAGCTTGGGCAGGGACACTGAAGCTTTCTTT. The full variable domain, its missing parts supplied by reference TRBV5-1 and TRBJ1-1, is KAGVTQTPRYLIKTRGQQVTLSCSPISGHRSVSWYQQTPGQGLQFLFEYFSETQRNKGNFPGRFSGRQFSNSRSEMNVSTLELGDSALYLCASSLGRDTEAFFGQGTRLTVV.